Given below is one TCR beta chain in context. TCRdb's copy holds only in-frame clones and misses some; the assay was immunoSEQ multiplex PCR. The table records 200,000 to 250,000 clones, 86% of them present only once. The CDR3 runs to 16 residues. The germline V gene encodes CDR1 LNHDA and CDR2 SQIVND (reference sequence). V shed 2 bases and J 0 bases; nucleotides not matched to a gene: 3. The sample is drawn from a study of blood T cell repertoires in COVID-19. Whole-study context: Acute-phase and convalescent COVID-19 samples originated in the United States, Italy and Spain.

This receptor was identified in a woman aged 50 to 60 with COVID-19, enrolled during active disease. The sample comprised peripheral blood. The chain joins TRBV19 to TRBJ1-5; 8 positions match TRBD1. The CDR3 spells CASSIRTGHSNQPQHF. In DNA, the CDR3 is TGTGCCAGTAGTATAAGGACAGGGCATAGCAATCAGCCCCAGCATTTT. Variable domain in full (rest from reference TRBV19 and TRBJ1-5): DGGITQSPKYLFRKEGQNVTLSCEQNLNHDAMYWYRQDPGQGLRLIYYSQIVNDFQKGDIAEGYSVSREKKESFPLTVTSAQKNPTAFYLCASSIRTGHSNQPQHFGDGTRLSIL.